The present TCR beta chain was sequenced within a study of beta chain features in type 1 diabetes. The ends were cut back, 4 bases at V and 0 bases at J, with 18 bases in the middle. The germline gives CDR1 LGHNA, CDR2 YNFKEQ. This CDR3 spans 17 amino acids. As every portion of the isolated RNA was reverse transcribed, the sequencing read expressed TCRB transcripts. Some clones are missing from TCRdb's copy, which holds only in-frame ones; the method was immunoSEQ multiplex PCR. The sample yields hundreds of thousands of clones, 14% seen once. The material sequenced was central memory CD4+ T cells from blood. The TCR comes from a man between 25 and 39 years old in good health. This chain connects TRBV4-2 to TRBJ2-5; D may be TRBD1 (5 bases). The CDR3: CASSPRRSTANQETQYF. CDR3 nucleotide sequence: TGTGCCAGCAGCCCGAGAAGATCGACAGCTAACCAAGAGACCCAGTACTTC.